This TCR beta chain was sequenced during a study of beta chain features in type 1 diabetes. Findings and limits, study-wide: Insertions at VDJ junctions were less frequent in type 1 diabetes patients. These patients also deleted more nucleotides at the same junctions.

To note about this clone: The antigen remains undetermined.

Of the isolated RNA, all was reverse transcribed, and so the sequenced material was expressed TCRB transcripts. Generated by immunoSEQ multiplex PCR, the TCRdb table keeps only in-frame clones and is missing some. The sample carries roughly 500,000 clones, approximately 10% recorded once. A sort by CD45RO/CCR7/CD25/CD127/CD95/CD27 yielded CD4+ naive, central memory, regulatory and stem cell-like memory cells. Germline assignment: CDR1 SGDLS and CDR2 YYNGEE. The CDR3 is 15 residues long. V shed 4 bases and J 3 bases; nucleotides not matched to a gene: 8. This sequence originates from a young woman in good health. Sample: naive CD4+ T cells from blood. The chain recombines TRBV9 with TRBJ2-5, with 8 bases that match TRBD2. The CDR3 DNA reads as TGTGCCAGCAGCAAAATGGGGACTAGAGAAGAGACCCAGTACTTC. Its translation is CASSKMGTREETQYF.